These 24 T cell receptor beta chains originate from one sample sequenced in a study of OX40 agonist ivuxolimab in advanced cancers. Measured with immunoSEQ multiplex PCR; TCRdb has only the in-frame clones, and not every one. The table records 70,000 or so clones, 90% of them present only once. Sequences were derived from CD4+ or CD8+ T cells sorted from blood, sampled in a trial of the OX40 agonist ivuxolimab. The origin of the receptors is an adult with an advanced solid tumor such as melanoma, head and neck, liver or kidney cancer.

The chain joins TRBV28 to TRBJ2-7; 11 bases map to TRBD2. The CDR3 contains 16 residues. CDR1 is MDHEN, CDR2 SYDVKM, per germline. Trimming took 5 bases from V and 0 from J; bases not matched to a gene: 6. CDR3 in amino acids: CASSAMTSGISYEQYF. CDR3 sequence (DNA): TGTGCCAGCAGTGCGATGACTAGCGGGATCTCCTACGAGCAGTACTTC.

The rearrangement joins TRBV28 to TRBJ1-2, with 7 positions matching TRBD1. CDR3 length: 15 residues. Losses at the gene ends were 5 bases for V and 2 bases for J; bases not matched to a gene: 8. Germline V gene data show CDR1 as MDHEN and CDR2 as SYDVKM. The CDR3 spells CASSANRGLNYGYTF. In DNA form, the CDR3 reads TGTGCCAGCAGTGCCAACAGGGGCCTCAACTATGGCTACACCTTC.

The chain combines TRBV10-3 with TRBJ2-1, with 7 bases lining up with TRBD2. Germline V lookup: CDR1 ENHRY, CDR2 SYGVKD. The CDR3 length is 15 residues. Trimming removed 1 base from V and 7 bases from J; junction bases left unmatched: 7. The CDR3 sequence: CAISELRTSSNEQFF. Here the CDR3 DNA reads TGTGCCATCAGTGAGTTACGGACTAGTTCGAATGAGCAGTTCTTC.

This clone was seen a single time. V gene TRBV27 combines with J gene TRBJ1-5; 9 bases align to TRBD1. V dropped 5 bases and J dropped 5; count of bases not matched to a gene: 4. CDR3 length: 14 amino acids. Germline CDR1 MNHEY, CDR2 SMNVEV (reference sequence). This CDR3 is CASSDYRGHQPQHF. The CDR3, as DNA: TGTGCCAGCAGTGATTACAGGGGGCATCAGCCCCAGCATTTT.

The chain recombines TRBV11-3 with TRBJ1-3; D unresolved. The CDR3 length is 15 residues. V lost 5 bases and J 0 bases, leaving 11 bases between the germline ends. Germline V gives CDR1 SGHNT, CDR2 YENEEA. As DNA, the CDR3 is TGTGCCAGCAGCCACCGGGTCGCCTCTGGAAACACCATATATTTT. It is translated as CASSHRVASGNTIYF.

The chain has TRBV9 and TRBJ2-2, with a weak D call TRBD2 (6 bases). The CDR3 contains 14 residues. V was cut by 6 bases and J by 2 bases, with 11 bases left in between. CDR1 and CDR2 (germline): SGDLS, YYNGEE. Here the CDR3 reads CASTGLINTGELFF. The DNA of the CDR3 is TGTGCCAGCACGGGACTGATAAACACCGGGGAGCTGTTTTTT.

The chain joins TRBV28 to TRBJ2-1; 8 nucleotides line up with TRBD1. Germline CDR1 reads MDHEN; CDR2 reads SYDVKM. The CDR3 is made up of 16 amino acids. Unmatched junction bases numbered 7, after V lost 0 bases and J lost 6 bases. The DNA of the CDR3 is TGTGCCAGCAGTTTATGGGCAGGGGGCACCTCCAATGAGCAGTTCTTC. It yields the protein CASSLWAGGTSNEQFF.

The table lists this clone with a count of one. CDR3 in DNA: TGTGCCAGCAGCCAAGGGGGGTATGATGAAAAACTGTTTTTT. As protein: CASSQGGYDEKLFF. This chain uses TRBV11-2 with TRBJ1-4, with D possibly matching TRBD1 (6 bases). The CDR3 sequence is 14 residues long. CDR1 is SGHAT, CDR2 FQNNGV, per germline. The V end lost 5 bases, the J end lost 6 bases, and 13 bases lay between the germline ends.

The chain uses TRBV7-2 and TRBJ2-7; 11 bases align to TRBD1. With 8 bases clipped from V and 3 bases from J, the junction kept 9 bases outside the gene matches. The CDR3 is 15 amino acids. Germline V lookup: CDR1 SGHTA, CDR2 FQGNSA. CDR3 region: CASAFLGTGGYEQYF. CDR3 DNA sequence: TGTGCCAGCGCTTTCCTCGGGACAGGGGGCTACGAGCAGTACTTC.

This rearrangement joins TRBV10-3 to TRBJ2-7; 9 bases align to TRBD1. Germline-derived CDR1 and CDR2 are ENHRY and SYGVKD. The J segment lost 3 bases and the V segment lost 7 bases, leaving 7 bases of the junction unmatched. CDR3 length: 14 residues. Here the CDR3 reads CAINSQGALYEQYF. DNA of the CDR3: TGTGCCATCAACTCACAGGGGGCCCTCTACGAGCAGTACTTC.

CDR3 bases: TGTGCCAGCAGCTTAGGGCTCAACAATGAGCAGTTCTTC. Residues: CASSLGLNNEQFF. The chain joins TRBV11-3 to TRBJ2-1; unclear D gene. V was shortened by 1 base and J by 5 bases, with 6 bases between the two germline ends. Per germline, CDR1 SGHNT and CDR2 YENEEA. This CDR3 is 13 amino acids long.

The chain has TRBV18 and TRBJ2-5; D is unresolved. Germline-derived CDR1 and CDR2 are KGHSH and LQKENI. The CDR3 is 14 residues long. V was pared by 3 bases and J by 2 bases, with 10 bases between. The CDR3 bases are TGTGCCAGCTCACCCTCGCGAAATCAAGAGACCCAGTACTTC. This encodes CASSPSRNQETQYF. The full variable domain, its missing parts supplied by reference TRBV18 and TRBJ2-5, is NAGVMQNPRHLVRRRGQEARLRCSPMKGHSHVYWYRQLPEEGLKFMVYLQKENIIDESGMPKERFSAEFPKEGPSILRIQQVVRGDSAAYFCASSPSRNQETQYFGPGTRLLVL.

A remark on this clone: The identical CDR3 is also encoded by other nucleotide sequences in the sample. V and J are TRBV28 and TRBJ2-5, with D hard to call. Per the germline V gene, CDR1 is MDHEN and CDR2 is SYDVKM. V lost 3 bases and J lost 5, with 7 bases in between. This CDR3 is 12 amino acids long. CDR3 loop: CASSLMRETQYF. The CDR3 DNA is TGTGCCAGCAGTTTGATGAGGGAGACCCAGTACTTC.

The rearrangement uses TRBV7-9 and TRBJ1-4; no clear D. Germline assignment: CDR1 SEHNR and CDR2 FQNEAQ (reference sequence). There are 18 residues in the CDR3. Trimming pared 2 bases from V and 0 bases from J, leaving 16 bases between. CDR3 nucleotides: TGTGCCAGCAGCTTAAGAAATGGTTCAGCCCCAACTAATGAAAAACTGTTTTTT. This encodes CASSLRNGSAPTNEKLFF.

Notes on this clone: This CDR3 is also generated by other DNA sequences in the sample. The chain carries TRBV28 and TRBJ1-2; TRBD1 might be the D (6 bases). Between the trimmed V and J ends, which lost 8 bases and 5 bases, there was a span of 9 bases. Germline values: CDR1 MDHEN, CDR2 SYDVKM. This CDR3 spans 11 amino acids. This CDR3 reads CASGQGYGYTF. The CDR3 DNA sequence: TGTGCCAGCGGGCAGGGGTATGGCTACACCTTC.

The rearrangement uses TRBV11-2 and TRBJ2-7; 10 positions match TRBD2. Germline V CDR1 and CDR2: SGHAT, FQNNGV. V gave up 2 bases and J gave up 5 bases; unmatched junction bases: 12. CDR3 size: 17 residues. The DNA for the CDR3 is TGTGCCAGCAGCTTAATCCCTAGCGGGAGAGCGGAGGACGAGCAGTACTTC. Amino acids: CASSLIPSGRAEDEQYF.

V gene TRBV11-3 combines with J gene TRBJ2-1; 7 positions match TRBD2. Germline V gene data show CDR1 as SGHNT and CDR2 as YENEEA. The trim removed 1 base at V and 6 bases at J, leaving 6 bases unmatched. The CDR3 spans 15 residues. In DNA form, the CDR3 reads TGTGCCAGCAGCTTAGGGCTAGCGGATCTCAATGAGCAGTTCTTC. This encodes CASSLGLADLNEQFF.

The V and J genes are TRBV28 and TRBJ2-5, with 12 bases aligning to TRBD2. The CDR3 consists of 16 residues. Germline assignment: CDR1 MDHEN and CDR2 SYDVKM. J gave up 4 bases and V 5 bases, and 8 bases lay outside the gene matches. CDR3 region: CASSASGRVTSETQYF. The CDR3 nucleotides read TGTGCCAGCAGTGCTAGCGGGAGGGTTACGTCAGAGACCCAGTACTTC.

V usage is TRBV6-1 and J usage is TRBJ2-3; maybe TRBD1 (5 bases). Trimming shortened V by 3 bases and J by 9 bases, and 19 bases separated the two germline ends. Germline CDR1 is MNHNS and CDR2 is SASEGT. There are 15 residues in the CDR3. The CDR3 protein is CASSEIDRALRTQYF. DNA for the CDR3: TGTGCCAGCAGTGAGATCGACAGAGCTTTAAGGACGCAGTATTTT.

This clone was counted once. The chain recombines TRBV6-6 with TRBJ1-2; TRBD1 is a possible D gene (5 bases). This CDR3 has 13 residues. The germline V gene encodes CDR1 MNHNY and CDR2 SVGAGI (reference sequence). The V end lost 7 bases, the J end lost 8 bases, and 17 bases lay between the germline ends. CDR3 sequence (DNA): TGTGCCAGCACAAACCCGATTAAGGGGGGCTACACCTTC. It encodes CASTNPIKGGYTF.

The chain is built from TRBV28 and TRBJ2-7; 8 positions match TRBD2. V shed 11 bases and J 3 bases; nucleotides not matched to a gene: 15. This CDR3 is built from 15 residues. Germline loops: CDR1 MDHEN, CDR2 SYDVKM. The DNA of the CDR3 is TGTGCCTCACTACCTTCGGGAGGGCCGGGCTACGAGCAGTACTTC. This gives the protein CASLPSGGPGYEQYF. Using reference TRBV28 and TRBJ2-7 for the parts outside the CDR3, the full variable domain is DVKVTQSSRYLVKRTGEKVFLECVQDMDHENMFWYRQDPGLGLRLIYFSYDVKMKEKGDIPEGYSVSREKKERFSLILESASTNQTSMYLCASLPSGGPGYEQYFGPGTRLTVT.

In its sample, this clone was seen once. CDR3 nucleotide sequence: TGTGCCAGCAGCCGCAGGCGGGAGGTCGCCTACGAGCAGTACTTC. This translates into CASSRRREVAYEQYF. The chain joins TRBV11-3 to TRBJ2-7, with 8 positions matching TRBD2. The CDR3 has 15 residues. V was clipped by 5 bases and J by 2 bases; unmatched bases: 8. The V gene's germline CDR1 is SGHNT and CDR2 YENEEA.

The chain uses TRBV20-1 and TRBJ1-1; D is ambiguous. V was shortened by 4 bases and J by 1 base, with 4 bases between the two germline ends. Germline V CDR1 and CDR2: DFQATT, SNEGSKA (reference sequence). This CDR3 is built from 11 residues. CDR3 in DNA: TGCAGTGCTATCGGGAACACTGAAGCTTTCTTT. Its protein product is CSAIGNTEAFF.

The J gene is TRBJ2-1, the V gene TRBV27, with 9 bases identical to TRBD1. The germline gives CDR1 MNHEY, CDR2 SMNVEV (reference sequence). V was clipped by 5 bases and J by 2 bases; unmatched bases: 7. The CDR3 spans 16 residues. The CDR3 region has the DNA TGTGCCAGCAGTGCCCCCGGGACAGGGACCTACAATGAGCAGTTCTTC. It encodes CASSAPGTGTYNEQFF.